These 8 T cell receptor beta chains share one sample of origin, sequenced in a study of cytomegalovirus exposure and HLA in healthy donors. PCR amplification relied on 60 Vbeta primers (plus 13 Jbeta primers). The table came from immunoSEQ multiplex PCR; TCRdb's copy has only in-frame clones and leaves some out. The table includes approximately 140,000 clones, approximately 77% detected once. Sequencing used PBMCs. The receptors come from a woman aged 45 to 65 in good health and CMV-seronegative.

This chain connects TRBV11-2 to TRBJ1-6, with D uncertain. Per the germline V gene, CDR1 is SGHAT and CDR2 is FQNNGV. This CDR3 region has 15 residues. Trimming shortened V by 3 bases and J by 7 bases, and 13 bases separated the two germline ends. The CDR3, as DNA: TGTGCCAGCAGCTTTTCCGGGAGACAAAATTCACCCCTCCACTTT. Amino acid sequence: CASSFSGRQNSPLHF.

This clone was seen a handful of times. This rearrangement joins TRBV23-1 to TRBJ1-5; tentative D call: TRBD1 (6 bases). TRBV23-1 is an open reading frame whose function is uncertain. The length of the CDR3 is 17 residues. V dropped 4 bases and J dropped 0 bases, with 16 bases sitting between them. CDR3: CASSPQQRQVSNQPQHF. The DNA of the CDR3 is TGCGCCAGCAGTCCCCAACAACGACAGGTTAGCAATCAGCCCCAGCATTTT.

This clone was seen only a few times. The rearrangement links TRBV13 to TRBJ1-1, with D possibly TRBD1 on 5 matching bases. Germline CDR1 and CDR2: PRHDT and FYEKMQ (reference sequence). The CDR3 loop spans 15 amino acids. V shed 1 base and J shed 0 bases, with 9 bases lying between them. CDR3 coding DNA: TGTGCCAGCAGCTTAGTCGACAGACTGAACACTGAAGCTTTCTTT. It encodes CASSLVDRLNTEAFF.

Points on this clone: At one end the junction does not follow the germline gene, possibly because of a read error. V usage is TRBV7-7 and J usage is TRBJ2-2; 9 nucleotides match TRBD1. The V gene's germline CDR1 is SSHAT and CDR2 FNYEAQ (reference sequence). This CDR3 comprises 15 residues. The CDR3 DNA sequence: TGTGCTAGCAGCCCGGGACAGGGAAATTTCGGGGAGCTGTTTTTT. Translating gives CASSPGQGNFGELFF.

This clone has only a few counts. V and J are TRBV2 and TRBJ1-6; 9 nucleotides agree with TRBD1. CDR3 length: 18 residues. Trimming cost V 5 bases and J 5 bases; bases outside gene matches: 13. The germline CDR1 and CDR2 sequences are SNHLY and FYNNEI. The CDR3 sequence: CASSSGQGGLRNNSPLHF. The CDR3 DNA reads as TGTGCCAGCAGTTCGGGACAGGGAGGCCTGAGGAATAATTCACCCCTCCACTTT. The complete variable domain, with remaining parts taken from reference TRBV2 and TRBJ1-6, reads EPEVTQTPSHQVTQMGQEVILRCVPISNHLYFYWYRQILGQKVEFLVSFYNNEISEKSEIFDDQFSVERPDGSNFTLKIRSTKLEDSAMYFCASSSGQGGLRNNSPLHFGNGTRLTVT.

V usage is TRBV2 and J usage is TRBJ1-6; 8 bases align to TRBD1. Trimming removed 6 bases from V and 6 bases from J; junction bases left unmatched: 7. Germline values: CDR1 SNHLY, CDR2 FYNNEI. The CDR3 is 15 amino acids. The CDR3 DNA reads as TGTGCCAGCAGCATTAACAGGGGGTTTAATTCACCCCTCCACTTT. Translating it yields CASSINRGFNSPLHF. The whole variable domain, remainder taken from reference TRBV2 and TRBJ1-6, is EPEVTQTPSHQVTQMGQEVILRCVPISNHLYFYWYRQILGQKVEFLVSFYNNEISEKSEIFDDQFSVERPDGSNFTLKIRSTKLEDSAMYFCASSINRGFNSPLHFGNGTRLTVT.

The sample holds one count of this clone. The chain carries TRBV2 and TRBJ1-2, with D tentatively TRBD1 (6 bases). Looked up from germline, CDR1 is SNHLY and CDR2 is FYNNEI. Deletions cut 0 bases from V and 7 bases from J, with 15 bases between. This CDR3 is built from 15 residues. The chain's CDR3 is CASSEALRGAGGYTF. For the CDR3, the DNA is TGTGCCAGCAGTGAAGCGCTTCGGGGGGCGGGTGGCTACACCTTC. Looking up the rest from reference TRBV2 and TRBJ1-2 gives the full variable domain: EPEVTQTPSHQVTQMGQEVILRCVPISNHLYFYWYRQILGQKVEFLVSFYNNEISEKSEIFDDQFSVERPDGSNFTLKIRSTKLEDSAMYFCASSEALRGAGGYTFGSGTRLTVV.

This clone was seen once. The rearrangement links TRBV9 to TRBJ2-5; 14 bases agree with TRBD2. The V and J ends lost 3 bases and 5 bases, in that order; junction bases with no gene match: 9. This CDR3 region has 17 residues. Germline V gives CDR1 SGDLS, CDR2 YYNGEE. This chain's CDR3 is CASSASGLAGEKETQYF. The DNA for the CDR3 is TGTGCCAGCAGCGCATCGGGACTAGCGGGGGAAAAGGAGACCCAGTACTTC.